These T cell receptor beta chains were read from a single sample in a study of response to subunit inactivated influenza vaccine. TCRdb re-analysed the RT-PCR reads in MiXCR, keeping a single row per CDR3 protein. The sample lists under 850,000 distinct CDR3 sequences; around 20% were seen once. Source: PBMCs from blood, taken 4 to 6 days after vaccination. The receptors originated from a man in his fifties who received an inactivated influenza vaccine. CDR3s include the opening cysteine and the closing phenylalanine or tryptophan. A D gene is named only where the DNA matches it firmly. The size of a clone is reported for some rows only, either as once, few or many, or as a class for expanded clones.

TRBD2	TRBJ2-3	TRBV20-1	many	CSAKRGGGTDTQYF	TGCAGTGCTAAGAGGGGCGGGGGGACAGATACGCAGTATTTT
-	TRBJ1-2	TRBV5-1	many	CASSSRVNYGYTF	TGCGCCAGCAGCTCAAGAGTTAACTATGGCTACACCTTC
-	TRBJ2-5	TRBV5-1	once	CASSSQPKETQYF	TGCGCCAGCAGCTCCCAACCCAAAGAGACCCAGTACTTC
-	TRBJ2-7	TRBV27	-	CASSKGQFRSSYEQYF	TGTGCCAGCAGTAAAGGACAGTTCAGGAGCTCCTACGAGCAGTACTTC
TRBD1	TRBJ2-5	TRBV29-1	many	CSVVIWGQGILETQYF	TGCAGCGTTGTTATTTGGGGACAGGGGATTCTCGAGACCCAGTACTTC
-	TRBJ1-1	TRBV10-3	few	CAISAGGPSTEAFF	TGTGCCATCAGCGCGGGGGGCCCAAGCACTGAAGCTTTCTTT
TRBD2	TRBJ2-5	TRBV5-1	many	CASSWTSGQETQYF	TGTGCCAGCAGCTGGACTAGCGGCCAAGAGACCCAGTACTTC
TRBD2	TRBJ2-1	TRBV14	-	CASTVGGWGRIYNEQFF	TGTGCCAGCACCGTCGGGGGGTGGGGCAGGATCTACAATGAGCAGTTCTTC
-	TRBJ2-7	TRBV24-1	-	CATSDFTGGSYEQYF	TGTGCCACCAGTGATTTTACTGGGGGCTCCTACGAGCAGTACTTC
TRBD2	TRBJ2-1	TRBV20-1	few	CSARDLGAGGYWEFF	TGCAGTGCTAGAGATCTGGGAGCGGGAGGTTATTGGGAGTTCTTC
-	TRBJ1-5	TRBV28	few	CASKYGPLNQPQHF	TGTGCCAGCAAGTACGGACCCCTAAATCAGCCCCAGCATTTT
-	TRBJ2-1	TRBV6-5	-	CASSSSGLYNEQFF	TGTGCCAGCAGTTCCAGCGGCCTCTACAATGAGCAGTTCTTC
TRBD1	TRBJ1-5	TRBV20-1	few	CSASPGQGYQPQHF	TGCAGTGCTTCCCCGGGACAGGGATATCAGCCCCAGCATTTT
-	TRBJ2-4	TRBV20-1	-	CSARDLQTIAKNIQYF	TGCAGTGCTAGAGATTTACAGACCATAGCCAAAAACATTCAGTACTTC
-	TRBJ2-7	TRBV11-2	few	CASAGTYEQYF	TGTGCCAGCGCCGGGACCTACGAGCAGTACTTC
-	TRBJ2-7	TRBV5-1	few	CASSPRTYLYEQYF	TGCGCCAGCAGCCCCCGGACCTATCTCTACGAGCAGTACTTC
TRBD1	TRBJ1-2	TRBV29-1	-	CSVGPRDSGYGYTF	TGCAGCGTTGGCCCTAGGGACAGCGGCTATGGCTACACCTTC
-	TRBJ1-6	TRBV28	few	CASSFLKKDSPLHF	TGTGCCAGCAGTTTCCTCAAGAAGGACTCACCCCTCCACTTT
TRBD2	TRBJ2-1	TRBV12-3/TRBV12-4	-	CASSFMTSAYNEQFF	TGTGCCAGCAGTTTCATGACTAGCGCCTACAATGAGCAGTTCTTC
TRBD2	TRBJ2-3	TRBV7-2	few	CASSLAPLAGGTDTQYF	TGTGCCAGCAGCTTAGCGCCGCTAGCGGGAGGCACAGATACGCAGTATTTT
TRBD1	TRBJ1-1	TRBV29-1	-	CSVDRTGMSTEAFF	TGCAGCGTTGATAGGACAGGGATGAGCACTGAAGCTTTCTTT
TRBD1	TRBJ2-2	TRBV5-1	few	CASSPTGEGTGELFF	TGCGCCAGCAGCCCGACAGGGGAAGGGACCGGGGAGCTGTTTTTT
TRBD2	TRBJ2-1	TRBV7-2	-	CASSRSSGRARDEQFF	TGTGCCAGCAGCCGTTCTAGCGGGAGGGCCCGGGATGAGCAGTTCTTC
-	TRBJ2-2	TRBV7-3	many	CASSYNTGELFF	TGTGCCAGCAGCTATAACACCGGGGAGCTGTTTTTT
-	TRBJ2-1	TRBV24-1	-	CAVRGESYNEQFF	TGTGCCGTAAGGGGGGAGAGTTACAATGAGCAGTTCTTC
-	TRBJ2-1	TRBV4-3	few	CASSRESRGSSYNEQFF	TGCGCCAGCAGCCGCGAAAGTCGGGGGAGCTCCTACAATGAGCAGTTCTTC
-	TRBJ2-2	TRBV3-1	-	CASSQVGDYHTGELFF	TGTGCCAGCAGCCAAGTCGGTGACTACCACACCGGGGAGCTGTTTTTT